Presented here are 5 T cell receptor beta chains from one specimen sequenced in a study of T-cell memory formation after mild COVID-19. MiXCR, applied by TCRdb to the 5' RACE reads, yields one record per CDR3 protein. This sample has just under 150,000 distinct CDR3 sequences; roughly 6.3% occur once, and the top ten carry about 1.9%. The specimen was PBMCs or a T cell subset sorted from them (not recorded which). The receptors here all came from an adult woman who had mild COVID-19 (a few samples of this study predate the infection). Cell type and time point are not known.

This chain links TRBV12-3 or TRBV12-4 with TRBJ1-2; the match to TRBD1 covers 10 bases. With V trimmed by 6 bases and J by 4 bases, 5 bases remained unmatched. The CDR3 sequence is 14 residues long. Here the CDR3 reads CASSRDRGLYGYTF. The CDR3 nucleotides are TGTGCCAGCAGCCGGGACAGGGGACTCTATGGCTACACCTTC.

This clonotype was counted a few times. The rearrangement uses TRBV11-1 and TRBJ2-1; a possible D gene is TRBD2 (6 bases). From germline, CDR1 is SGHAT and CDR2 FQDESV (reference sequence). CDR3 size: 15 residues. V was clipped by 5 bases and J by 2 bases, with 13 bases between them. The CDR3, as DNA: TGTGCCAGCAGCAGACGGGAGCATGCCTACAATGAGCAGTTCTTC. It yields the protein CASSRREHAYNEQFF.

This chain connects TRBV3-1 to TRBJ2-1; 9 bases agree with TRBD2. The CDR3 runs 17 residues. CDR1 is LGHDT, CDR2 YNNKEL, per germline (reference sequence). With 0 bases clipped from V and 7 bases from J, the junction kept 10 bases outside the gene matches. This CDR3 is CASSQDVWGTSTNEQFF. As DNA, the CDR3 is TGTGCCAGCAGCCAAGATGTTTGGGGGACTAGCACGAATGAGCAGTTCTTC.

Ten or more counts support this clonotype. This chain uses TRBV25-1 with TRBJ2-3; no definite D call. The CDR3 is 15 residues long. V lost 3 bases and J lost 2, with 12 bases in between. The germline gives CDR1 MGHDK, CDR2 SYGVNS. CDR3 bases: TGTGCCAGCAGTGAGCAGGCGTGGTACACAGATACGCAGTATTTT. This gives the protein CASSEQAWYTDTQYF.

The sample holds a few counts of this clonotype. V and J are TRBV12-3 or TRBV12-4 and TRBJ1-5; tentative D call: TRBD1 (6 bases). V was trimmed by 2 bases and J by 4 bases, leaving 15 bases between them. This CDR3 comprises 16 residues. The CDR3 DNA reads as TGTGCCAGCAGTTTAACAGGGAAGGGAGCTAATCAGCCCCAGCATTTT. As protein: CASSLTGKGANQPQHF.